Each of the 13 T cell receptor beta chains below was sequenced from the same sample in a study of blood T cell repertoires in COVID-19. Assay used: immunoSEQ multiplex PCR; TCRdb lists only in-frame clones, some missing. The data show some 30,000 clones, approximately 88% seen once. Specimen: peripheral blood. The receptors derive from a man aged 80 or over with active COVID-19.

This chain's CDR3 is CASSSADRGAYEQYF. Here the CDR3 DNA reads TGTGCCAGCAGTTCCGCGGACAGGGGAGCCTACGAGCAGTACTTC. This rearrangement joins TRBV6-6 to TRBJ2-7; TRBD1 aligns across 9 bases. With V trimmed by 4 bases and J by 2 bases, 6 bases remained unmatched. The CDR3 loop spans 15 amino acids. Germline CDR1 reads MNHNY; CDR2 reads SVGAGI (reference sequence).

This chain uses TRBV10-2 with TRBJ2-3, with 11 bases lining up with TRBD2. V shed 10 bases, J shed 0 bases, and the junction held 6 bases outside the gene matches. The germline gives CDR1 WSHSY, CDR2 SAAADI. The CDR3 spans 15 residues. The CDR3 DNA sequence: TGCGCCACCGGGACTAGCGGAGTTAGCACAGATACGCAGTATTTT. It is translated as CATGTSGVSTDTQYF.

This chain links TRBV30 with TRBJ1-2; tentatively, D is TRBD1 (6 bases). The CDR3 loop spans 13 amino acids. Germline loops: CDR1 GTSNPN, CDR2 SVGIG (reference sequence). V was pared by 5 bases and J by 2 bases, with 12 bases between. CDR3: CAWFGGLNYGYTF. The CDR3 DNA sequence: TGTGCCTGGTTCGGGGGGCTCAACTATGGCTACACCTTC.

CDR3 sequence: CASSVRQGGNEQYF. CDR3 nucleotide sequence: TGCGCCAGCAGCGTAAGACAGGGGGGTAACGAGCAGTACTTC. The chain joins TRBV5-1 to TRBJ2-7; 9 bases match TRBD1. CDR1 is SGHRS, CDR2 YFSETQ, per germline. CDR3 length: 14 amino acids. J gave up 5 bases and V 4 bases, and 7 bases lay outside the gene matches.

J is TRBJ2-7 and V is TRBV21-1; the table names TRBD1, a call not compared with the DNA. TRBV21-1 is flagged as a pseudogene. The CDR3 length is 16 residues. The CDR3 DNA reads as TGTGCCAGCAGCAAAGAATGTCGGACAGGCTCCTACGAGCAGTACTTC. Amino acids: CASSKECRTGSYEQYF.

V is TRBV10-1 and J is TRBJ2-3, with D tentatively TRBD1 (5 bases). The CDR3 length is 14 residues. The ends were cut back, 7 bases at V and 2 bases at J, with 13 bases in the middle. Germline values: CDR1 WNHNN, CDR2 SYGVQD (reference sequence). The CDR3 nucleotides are TGCGCCAGCATAATAGGGGCTAACACAGATACGCAGTATTTT. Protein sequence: CASIIGANTDTQYF.

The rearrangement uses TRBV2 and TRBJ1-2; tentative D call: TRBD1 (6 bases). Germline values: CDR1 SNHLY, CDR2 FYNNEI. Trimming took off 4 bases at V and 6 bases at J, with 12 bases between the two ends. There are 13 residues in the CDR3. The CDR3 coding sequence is TGTGCCAGCAGTGTAGGGGGGGCGGATGGCTACACCTTC. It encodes CASSVGGADGYTF.

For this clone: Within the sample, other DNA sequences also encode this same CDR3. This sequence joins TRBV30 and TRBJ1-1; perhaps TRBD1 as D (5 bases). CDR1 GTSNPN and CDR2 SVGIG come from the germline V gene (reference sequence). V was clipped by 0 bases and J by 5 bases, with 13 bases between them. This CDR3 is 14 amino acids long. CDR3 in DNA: TGTGCCTGGAGTGTCCGTCCGGGGGGAACTGAAGCTTTCTTT. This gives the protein CAWSVRPGGTEAFF.

CDR3 amino acids: CASSRRPQGLNTEAFF. As DNA, the CDR3 is TGTGCCAGCAGCCGCCGCCCACAGGGACTGAACACTGAAGCTTTCTTT. The chain joins TRBV7-6 to TRBJ1-1, with D possibly being TRBD1 (6 bases). The CDR3 extends over 16 amino acids. From germline, CDR1 is SGHVS and CDR2 FNYEAQ. V was cut by 5 bases and J by 0 bases, with 16 bases left in between. The full variable domain, in which reference TRBV7-6 and TRBJ1-1 provide the parts outside the CDR3, is GAGVSQSPRYKVTKRGQDVALRCDPISGHVSLYWYRQALGQGPEFLTYFNYEAQQDKSGLPNDRFSAERPEGSISTLTIQRTEQRDSAMYRCASSRRPQGLNTEAFFGQGTRLTVV.

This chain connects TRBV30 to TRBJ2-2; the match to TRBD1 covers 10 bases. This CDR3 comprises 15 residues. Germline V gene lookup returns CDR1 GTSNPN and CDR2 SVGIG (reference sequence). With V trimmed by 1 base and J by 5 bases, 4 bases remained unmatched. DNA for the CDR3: TGTGCCTGGAGTGGACAGGGGGCCGGTACCGGGGAGCTGTTTTTT. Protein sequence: CAWSGQGAGTGELFF.

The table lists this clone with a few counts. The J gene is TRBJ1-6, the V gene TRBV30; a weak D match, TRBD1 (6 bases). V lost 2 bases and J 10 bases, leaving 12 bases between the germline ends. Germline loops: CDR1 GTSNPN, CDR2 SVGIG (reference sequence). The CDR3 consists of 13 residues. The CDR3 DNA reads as TGTGCCTGGAGTAAGACAGGCGGGTCACCCCTCCACTTT. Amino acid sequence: CAWSKTGGSPLHF. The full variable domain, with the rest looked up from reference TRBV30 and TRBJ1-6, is SQTIHQWPATLVQPVGSPLSLECTVEGTSNPNLYWYRQAAGRGLQLLFYSVGIGQISSEVPQNLSASRPQDRQFILSSKKLLLSDSGFYLCAWSKTGGSPLHFGNGTRLTVT.

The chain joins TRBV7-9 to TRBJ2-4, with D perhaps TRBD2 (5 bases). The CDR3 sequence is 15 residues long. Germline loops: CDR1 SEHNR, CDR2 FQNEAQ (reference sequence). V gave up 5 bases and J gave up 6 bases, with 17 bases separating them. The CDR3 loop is CASSGRTGTSNIQYF. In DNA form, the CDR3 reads TGTGCCAGCAGCGGCAGGACTGGTACTTCAAACATTCAGTACTTC.

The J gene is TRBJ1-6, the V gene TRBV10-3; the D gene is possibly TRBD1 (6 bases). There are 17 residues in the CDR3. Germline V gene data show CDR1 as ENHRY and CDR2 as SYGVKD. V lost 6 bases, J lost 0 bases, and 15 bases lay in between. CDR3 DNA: TGTGCCATCAGAGATACAGGGCCTAGCTCCTATAATTCACCCCTCCACTTT. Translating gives CAIRDTGPSSYNSPLHF.